This TCR beta chain was identified during a study of human T cells and chemical hapten exposure (TCRdb year 2021). About the investigation overall: For sensitization, 2% DPC in acetone was applied to an approximately 2 cm by approximately 2 cm area of upper inner arm skin. Patients additionally received weekly therapeutic DPC doses to the scalp throughout the approximately 25-week study period. Patch testing on the upper back used Finn chambers containing 0.01% DPC, with scoring done after 6 days according to International Contact Dermatitis Research Group standards. Most of the patients in the cohort were female, and the cohort covered alopecia areata with under or over 50% scalp involvement, alopecia totalis and alopecia universalis. The libraries were sequenced as a pool, and the TCR yield per sample differed mostly because of small variations in library volumes within the pool. This study followed changes in the peripheral blood TCR repertoire in vivo during primary and secondary sensitization of alopecia patients to the hapten diphenylcyclopropenone (DPC). Blood was sampled from patients pre-sensitization (week 0) and at 2, 6 and about 24 weeks after DPC sensitization. Twenty-nine alopecia patients gave blood for TCR sequencing at one to four time points (pre-sensitization, 2, 6 and 24 weeks).

Library creation used RACE. Data came from a NextSeq 500. During library preparation, unique molecular identifiers were attached to individual cDNA molecules so that TCRs could be counted in a quantitative, reproducible way. From each blood RNA sample, both TCR alpha and TCR beta chains were sequenced. The authors' analysis ran thus. Samples had a median of about 90,000 TCRs, with a range from about 20,000 to 690,600. The Decombinator software suite was used to annotate V, J and CDR3 in the TCR reads. To make PS versus PT1 abundance plots, every sample was subsampled to the same number of TCRs (28,000). Expanded TCRs were defined as absent before sensitization and observed at least eight times at the 2-week time point. TCRdb trimmed public reads at Q25 via fastp, called clones via MiXCR and kept in-frame beta chains. Identical CDR3 proteins give one entry, which carries the most common genes and DNA. The V and J calls and clone size are TCRdb's, not the authors'. Across this sample there are a few hundred thousand distinct CDR3 sequences, with more than 5% seen only once. The top ten hold less than 6.5% of the sample.

On this clonotype: Its antigen is currently not known. Within one base of it there is no much larger clone, and no base qualities were kept.

What this sample's time point label stands for: patch test 2, 6 weeks after DPC sensitization. The sample's treatment or condition label, in plain terms: therapeutic diphenylcyclopropenone sensitization with weekly scalp DPC. At each patch-test visit, blood was drawn before the patch test was applied. Patients were considered eligible if aged 18 to 70, diagnosed with alopecia and deemed suitable for DPC therapy, and patients were excluded if pregnant. Total RNA was extracted from unfractionated whole blood collected in Tempus Blood RNA tubes. What the authors observed across the whole study: The number of TCRs above 1 in 1000 frequency did not change with DPC sensitization; there was no evidence of global repertoire structure alterations. Because every patient had alopecia, a presumed autoimmune disease, the patients' immune response might differ from that of healthy individuals. Expanded TCRs formed significantly more large CDR3 similarity clusters than pre-sensitization or healthy control sets, consistent with antigen-driven responses. After repeated subsampling, changes were observed in the strength of the expansion versus patch-test correlation and in the threshold at which the correlation became significant. A positive correlation was found between the number of PT1 expanded TCRs and patch test score, with significance reached at thresholds 8, 16 and 32 but not 4.

The germline V gene encodes CDR1 DFQATT and CDR2 SNEGSKA (reference sequence). Germline trimming: 6 bases from V, 4 bases from J; junction bases outside gene matches: 12. Counted from cysteine to phenylalanine, this CDR3 has 15 amino acids. Kept here is only the CDR3 DNA, which spans 45 bases and is read in frame from base 1. This sequence uses TRBV20-1 and TRBJ2-7; 10 central bases correspond to TRBD1. This receptor was identified in a woman aged 18-35 years with alopecia areata. Some clones in this sample may be carry-over from other donors' samples. This sample comprised whole blood, obtained in connection with sensitization to the hapten diphenylcyclopropenone (DPC). The CDR3 protein is CSARRGDRGIYEQYF. The nucleotides read TGCAGTGCCAGAAGGGGGGACAGGGGAATATACGAGCAGTACTTC.